This T cell receptor beta chain was observed in a study of T cell responses to AZD1222 COVID-19 vaccine. Regarding the study as a whole: Clonal diversity was possibly underestimated, and the donors were mostly white British, with more females.

Germline V gene sequence: CDR1 SGHRS, CDR2 YFSETQ. V shed 4 bases and J 5 bases; nucleotides not matched to a gene: 4. The CDR3 is made up of 14 amino acids. Comments on this clone: Its antigen is still unknown.

Profiling relied on immunoSEQ multiplex PCR, and the TCRdb table lists in-frame clones only, not all of them. Here the sample spans 150,000 or so clones, around 90% being singletons. Sample: peripheral blood, taken on day 0 of AZD1222 vaccination. This rearrangement joins TRBV5-1 to TRBJ1-2, with 11 positions matching TRBD1. This TCR came from an adult in good health. The CDR3 reads CASSVGQGDYGYTF. In DNA form, the CDR3 reads TGCGCCAGCAGCGTGGGACAGGGGGATTATGGCTACACCTTC.